The present T cell receptor beta chain was sequenced within a study of blood T cells in healthy people across ages. Findings and limits, study-wide: Among T cells, TCR beta diversity per million cells dropped roughly linearly as age rose. Unsorted PBMC input precluded a conclusive naive versus antigen-experienced comparison. With donor CMV status unknown, expanded clonotype changes were possibly confounded. Naive T cell percentage showed a strong correlation with TCR beta diversity.

The use of a sample-barcoded 5' primer and a J-beta primer mix characterized a second PCR of roughly 6 to 12 cycles. MiXCR, applied by TCRdb to the 5' RACE reads, yields one record per CDR3 protein. The table includes about 1.1 million distinct CDR3 sequences, approximately 38% detected once. This clonotype has at least ten counts. Its antigen is as yet unknown. V was shortened by 5 bases and J by 4 bases, with 14 bases between the two germline ends. CDR3 size: 14 residues. The sequence came from a man younger than 35 in good health. Sequencing input: blood. The chain couples TRBV12-3 or TRBV12-4 to TRBJ1-2; D unresolved. CDR3 coding DNA: TGTGCCAGCAGTACCACGGACGGCGGCTATGGCTACACCTTC. This encodes CASSTTDGGYGYTF.